The 30 T cell receptor beta chains in this list originate from one sample, sequenced in a study of OX40 agonist ivuxolimab in advanced cancers. Sequencing was performed with immunoSEQ multiplex PCR; in TCRdb, only in-frame clones are kept and a portion is missing. Of tens of thousands of clones in the sample, roughly 89% are singletons; the top ten hold 1% to 1.2%. The specimen was CD4+ or CD8+ T cells sorted from blood, collected in a trial of the OX40 agonist ivuxolimab. These receptors came from an adult with an advanced solid tumor such as melanoma, head and neck, liver or kidney cancer.

The J gene is TRBJ1-3, the V gene TRBV6-5, with 8 bases fitting TRBD1. CDR3 size: 14 residues. V gave up 5 bases and J gave up 2 bases; unmatched junction bases: 2. Germline V gene lookup returns CDR1 MNHEY and CDR2 SVGAGI. The CDR3 sequence: CASSIQGAGNTIYF. The CDR3 DNA reads TGTGCCAGCAGTATACAGGGGGCTGGAAACACCATATATTTT.

The V call is TRBV6-5, the J call TRBJ1-2; TRBD1 is a possible D gene (6 bases). Germline V lookup: CDR1 MNHEY, CDR2 SVGAGI. The CDR3 runs 13 residues. V was shortened by 5 bases and J by 3 bases, with 10 bases between the two germline ends. CDR3 region: CASSRGQYYGYTF. The CDR3 nucleotides are TGTGCCAGCAGTCGGGGACAATACTATGGCTACACCTTC.

The chain joins TRBV9 to TRBJ2-2; 7 positions match TRBD2. Per germline, CDR1 SGDLS and CDR2 YYNGEE. The CDR3 covers 14 residues. V was clipped by 0 bases and J by 4 bases; unmatched bases: 0. The CDR3 DNA is TGTGCCAGCAGCGTAGGGACTAGCACCGGGGAGCTGTTTTTT. It is translated as CASSVGTSTGELFF. The complete variable domain, with remaining parts taken from reference TRBV9 and TRBJ2-2, reads DSGVTQTPKHLITATGQRVTLRCSPRSGDLSVYWYQQSLDQGLQFLIQYYNGEERAKGNILERFSAQQFPDLHSELNLSSLELGDSALYFCASSVGTSTGELFFGEGSRLTVL.

V and J are TRBV30 and TRBJ1-5; 7 nucleotides agree with TRBD1. CDR3 size: 14 residues. Unmatched junction bases numbered 10, after V lost 7 bases and J lost 4 bases. Per the germline V gene, CDR1 is GTSNPN and CDR2 is SVGIG (reference sequence). In nucleotides, the CDR3 is TGTGCCTTTAATACCGGGACAGCGAATCAGCCCCAGCATTTT. Its protein product is CAFNTGTANQPQHF.

V gene TRBV6-5 combines with J gene TRBJ1-2; D gene uncertain. Trimming stripped 0 bases from V and 5 bases from J, with 13 bases between. CDR1 is MNHEY and CDR2 is SVGAGI in the germline V gene. The CDR3 has 15 residues. The CDR3 region is CASSYSTLGEYGYTF. The CDR3, as DNA: TGTGCCAGCAGTTACTCTACCCTAGGAGAGTATGGCTACACCTTC.

The V gene is TRBV6-6, the J gene TRBJ1-1, with D uncertain. V lost 0 bases and J 8 bases, leaving 10 bases between the germline ends. The CDR3 is 13 amino acids. Germline-derived CDR1 and CDR2 are MNHNY and SVGAGI (reference sequence). The CDR3 DNA reads as TGTGCCAGCAGTTACTCGATTGGAGGGGAAGCTTTCTTT. Translating it yields CASSYSIGGEAFF.

Written as DNA, the CDR3 is TGCGCCAGCAGCAGGGAGGGTAGGGCGAGGGACTACGAGCAGTACTTC. Protein: CASSREGRARDYEQYF. V and J are TRBV5-1 and TRBJ2-7; 7 nucleotides agree with TRBD2. This CDR3 region has 16 residues. Trimming at V came to 4 bases and at J to 3 bases, leaving 13 bases not matched to a gene. Germline V gene data show CDR1 as SGHRS and CDR2 as YFSETQ.

The chain has TRBV7-9 and TRBJ2-3, with a weak D call TRBD2 (5 bases). This CDR3 spans 15 amino acids. The germline gives CDR1 SEHNR, CDR2 FQNEAQ (reference sequence). V was clipped by 5 bases and J by 2 bases, with 14 bases between them. The CDR3, as DNA: TGTGCCAGCAGCGCCCCGGGGTTGCTCACAGATACGCAGTATTTT. Its protein is CASSAPGLLTDTQYF.

CDR3 loop: CASSPGQGLGNTIYF. CDR3 sequence (DNA): TGTGCCAGCAGTCCGGGACAGGGGCTAGGAAACACCATATATTTT. The chain is built from TRBV6-1 and TRBJ1-3, with TRBD1 matching over 10 bases. V shed 5 bases, J shed 4 bases, and the junction held 5 bases outside the gene matches. Germline V CDR1 and CDR2: MNHNS, SASEGT. CDR3 length: 15 residues.

This sequence joins TRBV30 and TRBJ2-1; perhaps TRBD1 as D (6 bases). The germline V gene encodes CDR1 GTSNPN and CDR2 SVGIG (reference sequence). This CDR3 is 14 amino acids long. Between the trimmed V and J ends, which lost 3 bases and 7 bases, there was a span of 16 bases. The CDR3 sequence is CAWRTGGSLNEQFF. CDR3 DNA: TGTGCCTGGAGGACAGGCGGTTCCTTAAATGAGCAGTTCTTC.

The chain employs TRBV5-1 and TRBJ2-2, with D possibly matching TRBD2 (5 bases). The V gene lost 0 bases and the J gene lost 0 bases, with 9 bases spanning the gap. Germline CDR1 reads SGHRS; CDR2 reads YFSETQ. CDR3 length equals 16 residues. CDR3 bases: TGCGCCAGCAGCTTGGGACTATGGTCGAACACCGGGGAGCTGTTTTTT. Its translation: CASSLGLWSNTGELFF.

The chain recombines TRBV5-6 with TRBJ1-1, with unresolved D. CDR3 length equals 12 residues. Germline V gene sequence: CDR1 SGHDT, CDR2 YYEEEE. V lost 4 bases, J lost 3 bases, and 7 bases lay in between. CDR3 in DNA: TGTGCCAGCAGCCGGAGAGACACTGAAGCTTTCTTT. It yields the protein CASSRRDTEAFF.

The gene calls are TRBV5-1 and TRBJ1-6, with D hard to call. Deletions cut 4 bases from V and 9 bases from J, with 17 bases between. The CDR3 length is 15 residues. Germline CDR1 SGHRS, CDR2 YFSETQ. For the CDR3, the DNA is TGCGCCAGCAGCGACAAAGACCCCACATTTTCACCCCTCCACTTT. Protein sequence: CASSDKDPTFSPLHF.

The V gene is TRBV2, the J gene TRBJ1-2; weak D call: TRBD1 (6 bases). Trimming stripped 6 bases from V and 4 bases from J, with 15 bases between. This CDR3 region has 14 residues. Germline lookup yields CDR1 SNHLY and CDR2 FYNNEI. DNA for the CDR3: TGTGCCAGCAGGGACAGACCCCGGGGCTATGGCTACACCTTC. Translated, it gives CASRDRPRGYGYTF.

The V and J genes are TRBV10-3 and TRBJ1-3; 7 bases agree with TRBD1. The germline CDR1 and CDR2 sequences are ENHRY and SYGVKD. The V and J ends lost 5 bases and 4 bases, in that order; junction bases with no gene match: 11. There are 16 residues in the CDR3. The CDR3: CAISPIQGIAGNTIYF. DNA for the CDR3: TGTGCCATCAGTCCCATACAGGGGATCGCGGGAAACACCATATATTTT.

The CDR3 DNA reads as TGTGCCTGGAACCGTGAGGGCTGGGAAGGCTACACCTTC. This sequence encodes CAWNREGWEGYTF. The chain has TRBV30 and TRBJ1-2, with unresolved D. V gave up 4 bases and J gave up 8 bases, with 17 bases separating them. This CDR3 region has 13 residues. The germline gives CDR1 GTSNPN, CDR2 SVGIG (reference sequence).

The chain uses TRBV11-2 and TRBJ1-1; 7 positions agree with TRBD1. This CDR3 comprises 16 residues. The ends lost 4 bases at V and 1 base at J; junction bases unmatched: 9. CDR1 SGHAT and CDR2 FQNNGV come from the germline V gene. The CDR3 DNA reads as TGTGCCAGCAGCTCCTACAGGGGCGAATCGAACACTGAAGCTTTCTTT. Translated, it gives CASSSYRGESNTEAFF.

This clone was seen a handful of times. The CDR3 protein is CASTTIGQGAYEQYF. CDR3 sequence (DNA): TGTGCCAGCACCACGATCGGGCAGGGTGCTTACGAGCAGTACTTC. This chain connects TRBV5-6 to TRBJ2-7, with a weak D call TRBD1 (5 bases). The V gene's germline CDR1 is SGHDT and CDR2 YYEEEE. The CDR3 totals 15 residues. V was trimmed by 6 bases and J by 4 bases, leaving 20 bases between them.

V gene TRBV5-8 combines with J gene TRBJ2-5, with 7 bases identical to TRBD2. Unmatched junction bases numbered 3, after V lost 1 base and J lost 3 bases. Germline CDR1 is SGHTS and CDR2 is YDEGEE. The CDR3 is made up of 14 amino acids. CDR3 DNA: TGTGCCAGCAGCTTGCTTGGGGGGGAAGAGACCCAGTACTTC. Protein sequence: CASSLLGGEETQYF.

The chain has TRBV5-4 and TRBJ2-5, with D possibly matching TRBD2 (6 bases). CDR3 length: 14 residues. Trimming pared 2 bases from V and 0 bases from J, leaving 8 bases between. Germline-derived CDR1 and CDR2 are SGHNT and YYREEE (reference sequence). In DNA, the CDR3 is TGTGCCAGCAGCTTCCCGGGGGACCAAGAGACCCAGTACTTC. Protein sequence: CASSFPGDQETQYF. The full variable domain, rest sourced from reference TRBV5-4 and TRBJ2-5, is ETGVTQSPTHLIKTRGQQVTLRCSSQSGHNTVSWYQQALGQGPQFIFQYYREEENGRGNFPPRFSGLQFPNYSSELNVNALELDDSALYLCASSFPGDQETQYFGPGTRLLVL.

This sequence joins TRBV10-2 and TRBJ2-1, with D possibly matching TRBD1 (6 bases). Germline CDR1 is WSHSY and CDR2 is SAAADI. The length of the CDR3 is 9 residues. Trimming shortened V by 8 bases and J by 10 bases, and 6 bases separated the two germline ends. CDR3 nucleotides: TGCGCCAGCGGGACAGAGCAGTTCTTC. This encodes CASGTEQFF.

This chain links TRBV19 with TRBJ1-2; 11 nucleotides align to TRBD1. The CDR3 length is 16 residues. Germline V gene data show CDR1 as LNHDA and CDR2 as SQIVND (reference sequence). Trimming cost V 9 bases and J 5 bases; bases outside gene matches: 14. CDR3 region: CASKAPDRGQRYGYTF. DNA of the CDR3: TGTGCCAGCAAGGCCCCGGACAGGGGGCAAAGGTATGGCTACACCTTC. Full variable domain (missing parts from reference TRBV19 and TRBJ1-2): DGGITQSPKYLFRKEGQNVTLSCEQNLNHDAMYWYRQDPGQGLRLIYYSQIVNDFQKGDIAEGYSVSREKKESFPLTVTSAQKNPTAFYLCASKAPDRGQRYGYTFGSGTRLTVV.

The J gene is TRBJ1-1, the V gene TRBV30; weak D call: TRBD1 (5 bases). Germline V gene data show CDR1 as GTSNPN and CDR2 as SVGIG (reference sequence). Trimming cost V 8 bases and J 1 base, with 14 bases left between them. The CDR3 contains 13 residues. The CDR3 region has the DNA TGTGCCGGGGTAGGGGCAGGGAACACTGAAGCTTTCTTT. Translated: CAGVGAGNTEAFF. The variable domain in full, with the rest retrieved from reference TRBV30 and TRBJ1-1, is SQTIHQWPATLVQPVGSPLSLECTVEGTSNPNLYWYRQAAGRGLQLLFYSVGIGQISSEVPQNLSASRPQDRQFILSSKKLLLSDSGFYLCAGVGAGNTEAFFGQGTRLTVV.

This chain connects TRBV5-4 to TRBJ1-1, with 7 positions matching TRBD1. Germline-derived CDR1 and CDR2 are SGHNT and YYREEE (reference sequence). Trimming at V came to 0 bases and at J to 3 bases, leaving 5 bases not matched to a gene. The CDR3 extends over 15 amino acids. CDR3 in amino acids: CASSLAVTGYTEAFF. In DNA, the CDR3 is TGTGCCAGCAGCTTGGCCGTGACAGGGTACACTGAAGCTTTCTTT.

This chain links TRBV5-4 with TRBJ2-5; 10 bases agree with TRBD2. CDR1 and CDR2 (germline): SGHNT, YYREEE (reference sequence). The ends lost 3 bases at V and 2 bases at J; junction bases unmatched: 4. The length of the CDR3 is 15 residues. The CDR3 nucleotides read TGTGCCAGCAGCTCAGATAGCGGGGGGCAAGAGACCCAGTACTTC. It is translated as CASSSDSGGQETQYF.

The rearrangement joins TRBV5-1 to TRBJ2-7, with D perhaps TRBD1 or TRBD2 (5 bases each). Trimming took off 4 bases at V and 4 bases at J, with 18 bases between the two ends. This CDR3 has 15 amino acids. CDR1 is SGHRS and CDR2 is YFSETQ in the germline V gene. The CDR3 DNA reads as TGCGCCAGCAGCACCGGGACCTTGGGCCGTTACGAGCAGTACTTC. As protein: CASSTGTLGRYEQYF.

The chain employs TRBV4-1 and TRBJ1-2; 10 bases are a match to TRBD1. The germline gives CDR1 MGHRA, CDR2 YSYEKL. The CDR3 is made up of 16 amino acids. V shed 2 bases, J shed 6 bases, and the junction held 9 bases outside the gene matches. The chain's CDR3 is CASSQRETGGRNGYTF. The CDR3 DNA reads as TGCGCCAGCAGCCAACGAGAGACAGGGGGCCGAAATGGCTACACCTTC.

V is TRBV5-4 and J is TRBJ2-3, with D perhaps matching TRBD2 (7 bases). Germline CDR1 SGHNT, CDR2 YYREEE (reference sequence). V was pared by 4 bases and J by 2 bases, with 14 bases between. CDR3 length: 15 amino acids. The chain's CDR3 is CASSGGGAFTDTQYF. DNA for the CDR3: TGTGCCAGCAGCGGCGGGGGCGCCTTCACAGATACGCAGTATTTT.

This clone was counted between two and nine times. CDR3 sequence (DNA): TGTGCCAGTAGTCCAAGGACTAGCGGGGGGGCCTACAATGAGCAGTTCTTC. Translating it yields CASSPRTSGGAYNEQFF. The chain combines TRBV19 with TRBJ2-1; 15 bases agree with TRBD2. The CDR3 has 17 amino acids. The ends lost 5 bases at V and 2 bases at J; junction bases unmatched: 4. Germline lookup yields CDR1 LNHDA and CDR2 SQIVND (reference sequence).

This clone was picked up one time. The chain recombines TRBV13 with TRBJ2-5; 16 bases agree with TRBD2. The germline V gene encodes CDR1 PRHDT and CDR2 FYEKMQ (reference sequence). CDR3 length: 17 amino acids. V shed 5 bases and J 5 bases; nucleotides not matched to a gene: 8. The CDR3 is CASSRGTSGGAPETQYF. CDR3 in DNA: TGTGCCAGCAGCCGAGGGACTAGCGGGGGGGCGCCGGAGACCCAGTACTTC.